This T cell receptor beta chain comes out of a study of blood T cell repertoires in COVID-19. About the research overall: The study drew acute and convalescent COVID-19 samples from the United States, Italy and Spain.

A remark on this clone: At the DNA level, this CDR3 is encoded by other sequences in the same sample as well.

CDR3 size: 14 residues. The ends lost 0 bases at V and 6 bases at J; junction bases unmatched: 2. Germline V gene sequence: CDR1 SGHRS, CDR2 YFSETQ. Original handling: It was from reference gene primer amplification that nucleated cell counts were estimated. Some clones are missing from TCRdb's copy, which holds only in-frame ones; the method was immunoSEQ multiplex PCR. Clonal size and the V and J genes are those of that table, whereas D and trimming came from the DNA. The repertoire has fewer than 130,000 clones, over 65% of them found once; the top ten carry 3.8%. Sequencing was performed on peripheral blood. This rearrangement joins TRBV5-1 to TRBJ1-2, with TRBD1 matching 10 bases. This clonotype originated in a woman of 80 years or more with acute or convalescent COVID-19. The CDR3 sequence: CASSLAGTGDGYTF. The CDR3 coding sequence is TGCGCCAGCAGCTTGGCTGGGACAGGGGATGGCTACACCTTC.